A selection of T cell receptor beta chains follows, all from one sample in a study of OX40 agonist ivuxolimab in advanced cancers. Produced via immunoSEQ multiplex PCR; TCRdb's table is partial and in-frame only. Here the sample spans about 80,000 clones, roughly 89% being singletons. Sequencing was performed on CD4+ or CD8+ T cells sorted from blood, taken in a trial of the OX40 agonist ivuxolimab. The receptor set was obtained from an adult with an advanced solid tumor such as melanoma, head and neck, liver or kidney cancer. CDR3s include the opening cysteine and the closing phenylalanine or tryptophan. The D gene is left open where the match is weak. Clone size is not always given. Where it is, it says once, few, many or a class for expanded clones.

CDR3 DNA | CDR3 protein | clone size | J gene | D gene | CDR3 length | V gene
TGCGCCAGCAGCCCAGAGCGGGCCTCCTACAATGAGCAGTTCTTC | CASSPERASYNEQFF | - | TRBJ2-1 | - | 15 | TRBV5-1
TGTGCCAGCAGCGTCGACGAAGAGACCCAGTACTTC | CASSVDEETQYF | - | TRBJ2-5 | - | 12 | TRBV9
TGCGCCAGCAGCCCCTACGCGACAGGAGACAGCTCCTACGAGCAGTACTTC | CASSPYATGDSSYEQYF | - | TRBJ2-7 | - | 17 | TRBV5-1
TGTGCCAGTAGTATTCTAGCGGGAGGAAACAATGAGCAGTTCTTC | CASSILAGGNNEQFF | - | TRBJ2-1 | TRBD2 | 15 | TRBV19
TGTGCCAGCAGTGAAGAACGGGGTGGGGCCGACGAGCAGTACTTC | CASSEERGGADEQYF | - | TRBJ2-7 | - | 15 | TRBV6-1
TGCGCCAGCAGCCGGGTGGGGGTTAATGAAAAACTGTTTTTT | CASSRVGVNEKLFF | once | TRBJ1-4 | - | 14 | TRBV5-1
TGTGCCAGTCGCACGGCTATGAACACTGAAGCTTTCTTT | CASRTAMNTEAFF | - | TRBJ1-1 | - | 13 | TRBV19
TGTGCCAGTATCCGGGGTAGCGGGTATGTGGGTGAGCAGTTCTTC | CASIRGSGYVGEQFF | once | TRBJ2-1 | TRBD2 | 15 | TRBV19
TGTGCCAGCGGGGGCTCGGCGAGAACCGGGGAGCTGTTTTTT | CASGGSARTGELFF | - | TRBJ2-2 | - | 14 | TRBV19
TGTGCCAGCAGGCGGGAGACCGGGGAGCTGTTTTTT | CASRRETGELFF | - | TRBJ2-2 | TRBD2 | 12 | TRBV6-5
TGTGCCAGCAGCGCGCACCCCTCGGGACAGGGGGCAGATACGCAGTATTTT | CASSAHPSGQGADTQYF | - | TRBJ2-3 | TRBD1 | 17 | TRBV9
TGTGCCAGCAGTGAAGCTTTGGGACAGGGAGGGGATTCACCCCTCCACTTT | CASSEALGQGGDSPLHF | once | TRBJ1-6 | TRBD1 | 17 | TRBV2
TGTGCCAGCAGCACAACGGGGACAGGGAAGGAAAAACTGTTTTTT | CASSTTGTGKEKLFF | - | TRBJ1-4 | TRBD1 | 15 | TRBV9
TGTGCCAGTAGTATCGGCAGGGGATGGCAGCCCCAGCATTTT | CASSIGRGWQPQHF | - | TRBJ1-5 | - | 14 | TRBV19
TGTGCCAGCAGCATTGGGACAGCGAACACTGAAGCTTTCTTT | CASSIGTANTEAFF | - | TRBJ1-1 | TRBD1 | 14 | TRBV5-5
TGTGCCAGCGCCTGGACTAGCTTTGATGAGCAGTTCTTC | CASAWTSFDEQFF | - | TRBJ2-1 | TRBD2 | 13 | TRBV6-1
TGTGCCAGCAGTCCAATCGGACAGGGACTTAATCAGCCCCAGCATTTT | CASSPIGQGLNQPQHF | - | TRBJ1-5 | TRBD1 | 16 | TRBV27
TGTGCCACCAGCAGACCCACAGGGGGGCAAGAGACCCAGTACTTC | CATSRPTGGQETQYF | - | TRBJ2-5 | TRBD1 | 15 | TRBV15
TGTGCCAGCCGGGGCTCCTACGAGCAGTACTTC | CASRGSYEQYF | - | TRBJ2-7 | - | 11 | TRBV6-5
TGCGCCAGCAGCTCGGTAACTAGCGCCGGAAATGAGCAGTTCTTC | CASSSVTSAGNEQFF | - | TRBJ2-1 | TRBD2 | 15 | TRBV5-1
TGTGCCAGCAGTTTTCAAGGTGGTGAAAAACTGTTTTTT | CASSFQGGEKLFF | - | TRBJ1-4 | - | 13 | TRBV6-6
TGTGCCAGCAGTTTAGCGGGAGAGCGCAATGAGCAGTTCTTC | CASSLAGERNEQFF | - | TRBJ2-1 | TRBD2 | 14 | TRBV28
TGTGCCGGGCCTCCCCAAGAGACCCAGTACTTC | CAGPPQETQYF | - | TRBJ2-5 | - | 11 | TRBV6-1
TGCGCCAGCAGGCCCGGGACTAGCGGTATTACCTACAATGAGCAGTTCTTC | CASRPGTSGITYNEQFF | - | TRBJ2-1 | TRBD2 | 17 | TRBV5-1
TGTGCCAGCAGTTTAGGGTTTGCTAGGGGAGATACGCAGTATTTT | CASSLGFARGDTQYF | - | TRBJ2-3 | - | 15 | TRBV27
TGTGCCAGTAGAGATTGGTCGGGCTACACCTTC | CASRDWSGYTF | - | TRBJ1-2 | - | 11 | TRBV19
TGCGCCAGCAGCTCAAGACAGGGGGCCACTGAAGCTTTCTTT | CASSSRQGATEAFF | - | TRBJ1-1 | TRBD1 | 14 | TRBV5-1
TGCGCCAGCAACCAAGCGGGGGGGACCGGTGAGCAGTTCTTC | CASNQAGGTGEQFF | - | TRBJ2-1 | TRBD2 | 14 | TRBV5-1
TGCAGCGTTGATGGGGACAGTCCGTACGAGCAGTACTTC | CSVDGDSPYEQYF | - | TRBJ2-7 | TRBD1 | 13 | TRBV29-1
TGTGCCAGTCAGGTGAACTATGGCTACACCTTC | CASQVNYGYTF | few | TRBJ1-2 | - | 11 | TRBV19
TGTGCCAGCAGCTTGGGGGACAGGGGATCCGAGCAGTACTTC | CASSLGDRGSEQYF | - | TRBJ2-7 | TRBD1 | 14 | TRBV5-4
TGCGCCAGCAGCTTCGCCGTAGGACAGGGCGGGAACTATGGCTACACCTTC | CASSFAVGQGGNYGYTF | - | TRBJ1-2 | TRBD1 | 17 | TRBV5-1
TGCGCCAGCTCGGTCGGGACTCTGAACACTGAAGCTTTCTTT | CASSVGTLNTEAFF | - | TRBJ1-1 | - | 14 | TRBV5-1